The 21 T cell receptor beta chains below were found in one sample sequenced in a study of T cells in Graves' hyperthyroidism and ophthalmopathy. Researchers amplified the TCR beta CDR3 regions from RNA transcripts. The HTBI primer set was used in a first-round RT-PCR of the TCR CDR3. TCRdb called the multiplex PCR reads again in MiXCR, with one record for every CDR3 protein. The sample includes 200,000 to 250,000 distinct CDR3 sequences, 15% to 20% seen only once; the top ten take about 41%. Sequencing used blood. These receptors were obtained from a man aged 40-55 years with Graves' hyperthyroidism.

On this clonotype: It may be a read error: a sequence one base away is much more abundant. Here the CDR3 DNA reads TGTGCCAGCAGCGGACTAGCGGCTCAAGAGACCCAGTACTTC. This sequence encodes CASSGLAAQETQYF. This sequence joins TRBV12-3 or TRBV12-4 and TRBJ2-5, with 10 bases matching TRBD2. The CDR3 extends over 14 amino acids. V shed 6 bases and J 2 bases; nucleotides not matched to a gene: 3.

This clonotype has a handful of counts. The V gene is TRBV4-2, the J gene TRBJ1-1; D unclear. V was trimmed by 0 bases and J by 0 bases, leaving 5 bases between them. The germline V gene encodes CDR1 LGHNA and CDR2 YNFKEQ. The CDR3 is 14 residues long. CDR3 nucleotides: TGTGCCAGCAGCCAAGAGTTTATGAACACTGAAGCTTTCTTT. Translation gives CASSQEFMNTEAFF.

The chain carries TRBV5-1 and TRBJ2-1, with 11 nucleotides matching TRBD2. With V trimmed by 2 bases and J by 5 bases, 6 bases remained unmatched. Per the germline V gene, CDR1 is SGHRS and CDR2 is YFSETQ. The CDR3 loop spans 16 amino acids. CDR3 region: CASSLKLAGVDNEQFF. CDR3 bases: TGCGCCAGCAGCTTAAAACTAGCGGGAGTAGACAATGAGCAGTTCTTC.

This clonotype has ten or more counts. The gene calls are TRBV3-1 and TRBJ2-1; 7 bases are shared with TRBD2. Germline lookup yields CDR1 LGHDT and CDR2 YNNKEL (reference sequence). Germline trimming cut 4 bases from V and 5 bases from J; bases unmatched to any gene: 17. This CDR3 contains 18 residues. DNA of the CDR3: TGTGCCAGCAGCCCCCGACCCCGAAATCGGCGGGGGAACAATGAGCAGTTCTTC. Translation gives CASSPRPRNRRGNNEQFF.

The chain couples TRBV5-1 to TRBJ2-3; 11 bases match TRBD2. CDR1 and CDR2 (germline): SGHRS, YFSETQ. The CDR3 has 19 residues. The J segment lost 1 base and the V segment lost 2 bases, leaving 12 bases of the junction unmatched. The CDR3 region has the DNA TGCGCCAGCAGCTTCCTTCTAGCGGGGGGCCCCGGTGGCACAGATACGCAGTATTTT. Its protein is CASSFLLAGGPGGTDTQYF.

There are many counts of this clonotype. The genes are TRBV7-2 and TRBJ1-5; D unresolved. Germline V lookup: CDR1 SGHTA, CDR2 FQGNSA. V was clipped by 2 bases and J by 6 bases, with 11 bases between them. The CDR3 runs 14 residues. The CDR3 loop is CASSLNLVAQPQHF. The CDR3 bases are TGTGCCAGCAGCTTAAATCTTGTTGCTCAGCCCCAGCATTTT.

This clonotype was seen at least ten times. As DNA, the CDR3 is TGTGCCAGCCCTAAGAGGGGGCAGAACACCGGGGAGCTGTTTTTT. Translation gives CASPKRGQNTGELFF. The rearrangement joins TRBV27 to TRBJ2-2, with 7 positions matching TRBD1. Trimming at V came to 8 bases and at J to 1 base, leaving 7 bases not matched to a gene. The CDR3 is 15 amino acids. From germline, CDR1 is MNHEY and CDR2 SMNVEV (reference sequence).

The chain employs TRBV7-9 and TRBJ1-4; D unresolved. The CDR3 covers 14 residues. V dropped 3 bases and J dropped 6 bases, with 11 bases sitting between them. CDR1 is SEHNR and CDR2 is FQNEAQ in the germline V gene (reference sequence). The CDR3 DNA follows: TGTGCCAGCAGCTTCCGGGGTCCCGATGAAAAACTGTTTTTT. This encodes CASSFRGPDEKLFF.

The V and J genes are TRBV7-2 and TRBJ2-1; the D gene is possibly TRBD2 (6 bases). The CDR3 has 14 residues. CDR1 and CDR2 from the germline V gene are SGHTA and FQGNSA. V lost 2 bases, J lost 4 bases, and 9 bases lay in between. DNA of the CDR3: TGTGCCAGCAGCTTAAATAGCGGATACAATGAGCAGTTCTTC. Translation: CASSLNSGYNEQFF.

The genes are TRBV5-1 and TRBJ2-1, with D possibly matching TRBD2 (7 bases). The CDR3 sequence is 17 residues long. Germline CDR1 is SGHRS and CDR2 is YFSETQ. Trimming cost V 5 bases and J 7 bases, with 25 bases left between them. The CDR3 region is CASSKGGDSRGRNEQFF. The CDR3 nucleotides are TGCGCCAGCAGTAAAGGGGGTGATTCGCGCGGGAGAAATGAGCAGTTCTTC.

There are many counts of this clonotype. The rearrangement uses TRBV30 and TRBJ1-6; D is possibly TRBD1 (6 bases). Trimming took off 5 bases at V and 7 bases at J, with 12 bases between the two ends. CDR1 and CDR2 from the germline V gene are GTSNPN and SVGIG (reference sequence). The CDR3 is 13 amino acids. Here the CDR3 DNA reads TGTGCCTGGTCCACACAGGGAAATTCACCCCTCCACTTT. Translation: CAWSTQGNSPLHF.

There are many counts of this clonotype. V is TRBV28 and J is TRBJ1-5; 9 nucleotides match TRBD1. The CDR3 consists of 15 residues. In germline, CDR1 is MDHEN, CDR2 SYDVKM. J was trimmed by 8 bases and V by 6 bases; bases with no gene match: 11. The CDR3 protein is CASRGPGQGPKPQHF. The CDR3 region has the DNA TGTGCCAGCAGAGGCCCGGGACAGGGACCGAAGCCCCAGCATTTT.

Points on this clonotype: A single base separates this from a much larger clone, so it may be a read error. CDR3 coding DNA: TGCGCCAGCAGCTTGGTCAGGGTCTACGAGCAGTACTTC. Its translation is CASSLVRVYEQYF. J is TRBJ2-7 and V is TRBV5-1, with D possibly TRBD1 on 5 matching bases. Per the germline V gene, CDR1 is SGHRS and CDR2 is YFSETQ. Trimming stripped 0 bases from V and 3 bases from J, with 7 bases between. The CDR3 sequence is 13 residues long.

This clonotype was detected many times. This chain joins TRBV7-8 and TRBJ2-1; 9 positions match TRBD1. V shed 4 bases, J shed 4 bases, and the junction held 8 bases outside the gene matches. This CDR3 contains 16 residues. Germline V gene data show CDR1 as SGHVS and CDR2 as FQNEAQ. CDR3 in DNA: TGTGCCAGCAGCTCCCACCCCGGGACAGGGTACAATGAGCAGTTCTTC. Its translation: CASSSHPGTGYNEQFF.

A few counts support this clonotype. The chain couples TRBV10-3 to TRBJ1-1; TRBD1 agrees at 10 bases. V lost 6 bases and J lost 6; bases outside the gene matches: 7. This CDR3 is built from 14 residues. CDR1 and CDR2 from the germline V gene are ENHRY and SYGVKD. CDR3 DNA: TGTGCCATCAGCCTCGACAGGGGGCTGGCTGAAGCTTTCTTT. Residues: CAISLDRGLAEAFF.

This clonotype has at least ten counts. V usage is TRBV20-1 and J usage is TRBJ2-2; D unclear. The CDR3 has 12 residues. Between the trimmed V and J ends, which lost 2 bases and 6 bases, there was a span of 7 bases. Germline V lookup: CDR1 DFQATT, CDR2 SNEGSKA (reference sequence). The CDR3 is CSARNRAGELFF. The CDR3, as DNA: TGCAGTGCTAGAAATAGGGCCGGGGAGCTGTTTTTT.

About this clonotype: This may be a read error: a much more frequent sequence differs by one nucleotide. The chain links TRBV7-3 to TRBJ2-3; D assignment may be TRBD1 or TRBD2 (5 bases each). CDR1 is SGHTA and CDR2 is FQGTGA in the germline V gene. V was shortened by 5 bases and J by 3 bases, with 15 bases between the two germline ends. The CDR3 consists of 15 residues. The CDR3 reads CASSQTHWGTDTQYF. The CDR3 DNA follows: TGTGCCAGCAGCCAGACCCATTGGGGGACAGATACGCAGTATTTT.

This clonotype occurred many times. This rearrangement joins TRBV2 to TRBJ1-6; D unclear. Deletions cut 3 bases from V and 0 bases from J, with 9 bases between. The CDR3 runs to 16 residues. CDR1 and CDR2 (germline): SNHLY, FYNNEI. This chain's CDR3 is CASSDQASSYNSPLHF. CDR3 coding DNA: TGTGCCAGCAGTGACCAGGCGAGCTCCTATAATTCACCCCTCCACTTT.

This clonotype has a count of ten or more. The chain joins TRBV7-3 to TRBJ2-5, with D perhaps TRBD1 (5 bases). The CDR3 contains 15 residues. The germline V gene has CDR1 SGHTA and CDR2 FQGTGA. V lost 5 bases and J lost 2, with 15 bases in between. The DNA for the CDR3 is TGTGCCAGCAGCCCCACCAGGGAACCGCAAGAGACCCAGTACTTC. It translates to CASSPTREPQETQYF.

This clonotype was observed a few times. V gene TRBV6-1 combines with J gene TRBJ2-3; D is perhaps TRBD2 (5 bases). There are 15 residues in the CDR3. CDR1 and CDR2 (germline): MNHNS, SASEGT. Trimming shortened V by 5 bases and J by 3 bases, and 15 bases separated the two germline ends. The CDR3 is CASSSDPSGTDTQYF. CDR3 coding DNA: TGTGCCAGCAGTTCCGACCCGTCGGGGACAGATACGCAGTATTTT.

The CDR3 spells CASSPTVETQYF. In DNA, the CDR3 is TGTGCCAGCAGCCCGACAGTGGAGACCCAGTACTTC. The chain employs TRBV7-2 and TRBJ2-5, with D possibly being TRBD1 (5 bases). V shed 5 bases and J shed 5 bases, with 9 bases lying between them. The CDR3 runs to 12 residues. Per germline, CDR1 SGHTA and CDR2 FQGNSA.